These 2 T cell receptor beta chains share one sample of origin, sequenced in a study of CD8+CD57+ T cells in acquired aplastic anemia. Previously, flow cytometry had revealed CD8+CD57+ cell expansion in the patients chosen for sequencing. TCR beta VDJ combinations and CDR3 sequences were profiled from genomic DNA. One entry per CDR3 protein results from TCRdb running MiXCR on the reads. The sample contains about 470,000 distinct CDR3 sequences, around 33% of which appear only once. The sample comprised sorted CD4+, CD8+, or CD8+CD57+ T cells (not recorded which) from PBMCs. The receptor source for this set is a human donor with aplastic anemia.

This clonotype was counted a few times. A read error may explain this, as a much larger clone is one base away. CDR3 amino acids: CSVGPPGRTYEQFF. DNA for the CDR3: TGCAGCGTTGGACCCCCCGGCAGGACCTATGAGCAGTTCTTC. The rearrangement links TRBV29-1 to TRBJ2-1; D remains unclear. Trimming shortened V by 4 bases and J by 8 bases, and 18 bases separated the two germline ends. The germline V gene has CDR1 SQVTM and CDR2 ANQGSEA. CDR3 length: 14 amino acids.

The chain couples TRBV19 to TRBJ1-1; no definite D call. Per the germline V gene, CDR1 is LNHDA and CDR2 is SQIVND (reference sequence). The CDR3 has 13 residues. The germline V and J ends were trimmed by 3 bases and 0 bases, with 5 bases remaining between them. In DNA form, the CDR3 reads TGTGCCAGTAGTATGGGCATGAACACTGAAGCTTTCTTT. This encodes CASSMGMNTEAFF.